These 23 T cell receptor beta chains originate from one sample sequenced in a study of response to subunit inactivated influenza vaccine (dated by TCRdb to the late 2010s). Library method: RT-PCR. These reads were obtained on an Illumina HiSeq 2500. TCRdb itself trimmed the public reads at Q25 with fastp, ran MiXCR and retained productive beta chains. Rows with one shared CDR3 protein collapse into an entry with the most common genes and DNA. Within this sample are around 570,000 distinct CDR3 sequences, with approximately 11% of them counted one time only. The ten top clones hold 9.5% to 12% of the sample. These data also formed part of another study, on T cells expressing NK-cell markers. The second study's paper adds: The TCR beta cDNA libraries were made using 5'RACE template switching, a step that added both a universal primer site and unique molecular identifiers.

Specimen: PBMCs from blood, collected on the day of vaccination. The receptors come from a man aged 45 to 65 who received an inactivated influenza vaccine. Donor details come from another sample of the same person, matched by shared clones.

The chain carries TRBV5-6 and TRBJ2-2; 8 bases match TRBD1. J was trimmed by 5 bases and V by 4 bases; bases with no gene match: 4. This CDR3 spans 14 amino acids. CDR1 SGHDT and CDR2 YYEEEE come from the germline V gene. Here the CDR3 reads CASSRRQGTGELFF. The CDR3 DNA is TGTGCCAGCAGCCGCCGACAGGGGACCGGGGAGCTGTTTTTT.

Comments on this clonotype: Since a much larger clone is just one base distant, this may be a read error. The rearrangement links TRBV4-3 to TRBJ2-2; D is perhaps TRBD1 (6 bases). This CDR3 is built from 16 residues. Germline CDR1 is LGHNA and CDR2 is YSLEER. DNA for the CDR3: TGCGCCGGCAGCCAAGAGACAGGTTCGAACACCGGGGAGCTGTTTTTT. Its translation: CAGSQETGSNTGELFF.

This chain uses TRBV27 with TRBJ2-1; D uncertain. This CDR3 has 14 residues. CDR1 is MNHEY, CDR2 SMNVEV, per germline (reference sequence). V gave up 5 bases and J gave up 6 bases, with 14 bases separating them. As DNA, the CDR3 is TGTGCCAGCAGTCCCAGTGGAGCGCTCAATGAGCAGTTCTTC. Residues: CASSPSGALNEQFF.

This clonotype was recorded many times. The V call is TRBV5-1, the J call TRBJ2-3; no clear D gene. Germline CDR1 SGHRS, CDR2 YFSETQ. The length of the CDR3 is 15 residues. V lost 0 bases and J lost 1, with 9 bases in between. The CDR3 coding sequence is TGCGCCAGCAGCTTGGACACCCCGGGCACAGATACGCAGTATTTT. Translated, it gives CASSLDTPGTDTQYF.

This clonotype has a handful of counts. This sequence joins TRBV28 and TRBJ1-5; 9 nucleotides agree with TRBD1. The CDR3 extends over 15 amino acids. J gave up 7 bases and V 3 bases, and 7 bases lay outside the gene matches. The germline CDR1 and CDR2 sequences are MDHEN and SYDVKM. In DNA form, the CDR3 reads TGTGCCAGCAGTTTTGGACAGGGGAACATCCAGCCCCAGCATTTT. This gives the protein CASSFGQGNIQPQHF.

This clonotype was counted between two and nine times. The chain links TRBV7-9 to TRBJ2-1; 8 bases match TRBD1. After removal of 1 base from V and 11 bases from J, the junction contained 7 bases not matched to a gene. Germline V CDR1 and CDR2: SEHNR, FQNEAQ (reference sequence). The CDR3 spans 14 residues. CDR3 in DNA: TGTGCCAGCAGCTTAGTATCGGACAGGGCAAAGCAGTTCTTC. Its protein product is CASSLVSDRAKQFF.

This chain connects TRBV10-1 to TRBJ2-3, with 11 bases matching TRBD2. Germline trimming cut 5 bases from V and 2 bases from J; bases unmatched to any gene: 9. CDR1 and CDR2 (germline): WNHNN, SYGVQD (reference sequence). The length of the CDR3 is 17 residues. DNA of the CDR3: TGCGCCAGCAGTACCGGACCGGGACTAGCGGTCACAGATACGCAGTATTTT. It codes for CASSTGPGLAVTDTQYF.

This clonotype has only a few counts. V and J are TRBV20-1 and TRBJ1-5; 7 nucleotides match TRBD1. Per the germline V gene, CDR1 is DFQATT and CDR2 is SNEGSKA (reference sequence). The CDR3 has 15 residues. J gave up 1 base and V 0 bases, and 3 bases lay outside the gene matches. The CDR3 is CSARDWGQSNQPQHF. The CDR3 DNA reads TGCAGTGCTAGAGATTGGGGACAGAGCAATCAGCCCCAGCATTTT.

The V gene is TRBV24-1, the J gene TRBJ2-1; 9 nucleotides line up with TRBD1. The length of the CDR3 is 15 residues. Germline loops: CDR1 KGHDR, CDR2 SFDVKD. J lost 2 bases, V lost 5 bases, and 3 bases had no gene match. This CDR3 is CATSGGTGTYNEQFF. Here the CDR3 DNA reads TGTGCCACCAGTGGCGGGACAGGGACCTACAATGAGCAGTTCTTC.

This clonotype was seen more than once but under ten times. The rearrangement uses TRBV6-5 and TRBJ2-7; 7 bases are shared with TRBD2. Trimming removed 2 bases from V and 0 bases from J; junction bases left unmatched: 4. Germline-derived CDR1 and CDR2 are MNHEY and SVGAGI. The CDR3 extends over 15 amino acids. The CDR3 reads CASSYTRDYSYEQYF. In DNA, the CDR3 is TGTGCCAGCAGTTACACGCGGGACTACTCCTACGAGCAGTACTTC.

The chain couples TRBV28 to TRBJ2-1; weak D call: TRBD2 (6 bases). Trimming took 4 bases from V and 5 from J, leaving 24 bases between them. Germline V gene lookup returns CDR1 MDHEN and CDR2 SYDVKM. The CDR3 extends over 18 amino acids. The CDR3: CASSSAGKSGFENNEQFF. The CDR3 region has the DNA TGTGCCAGCAGTTCGGCCGGAAAAAGCGGGTTTGAGAACAATGAGCAGTTCTTC.

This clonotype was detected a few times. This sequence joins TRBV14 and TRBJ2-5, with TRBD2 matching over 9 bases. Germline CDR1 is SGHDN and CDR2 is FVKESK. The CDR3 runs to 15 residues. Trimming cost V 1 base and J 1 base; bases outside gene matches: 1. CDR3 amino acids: CASSQGGLAQETQYF. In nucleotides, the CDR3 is TGTGCCAGCAGCCAAGGGGGACTAGCCCAAGAGACCCAGTACTTC.

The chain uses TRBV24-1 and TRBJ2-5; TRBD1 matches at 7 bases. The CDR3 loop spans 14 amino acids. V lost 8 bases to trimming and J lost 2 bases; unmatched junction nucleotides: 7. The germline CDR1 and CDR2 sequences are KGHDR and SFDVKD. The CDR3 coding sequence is TGTGCCACCATAGAGGGGGCGAGTCAAGAGACCCAGTACTTC. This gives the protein CATIEGASQETQYF.

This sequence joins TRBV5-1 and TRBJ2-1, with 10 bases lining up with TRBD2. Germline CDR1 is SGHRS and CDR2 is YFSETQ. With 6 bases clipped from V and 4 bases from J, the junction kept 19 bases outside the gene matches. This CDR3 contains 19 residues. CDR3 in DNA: TGCGCCAGCAAGCAACTAGGTCCACTAGCGGGGAGAATATACAATGAGCAGTTCTTC. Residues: CASKQLGPLAGRIYNEQFF.

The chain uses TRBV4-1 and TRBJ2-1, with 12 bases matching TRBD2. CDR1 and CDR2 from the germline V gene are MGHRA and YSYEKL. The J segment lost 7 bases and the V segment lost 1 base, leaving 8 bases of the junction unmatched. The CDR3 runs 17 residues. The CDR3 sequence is CASSQVQLAGGDNEQFF. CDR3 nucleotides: TGCGCCAGCAGCCAAGTCCAACTAGCGGGGGGTGATAATGAGCAGTTCTTC.

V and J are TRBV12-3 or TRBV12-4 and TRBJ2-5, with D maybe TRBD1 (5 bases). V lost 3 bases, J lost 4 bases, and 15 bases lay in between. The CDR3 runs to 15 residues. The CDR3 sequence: CASSLVGVGVETQYF. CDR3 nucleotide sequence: TGTGCCAGCAGTTTGGTAGGGGTTGGGGTAGAGACCCAGTACTTC.

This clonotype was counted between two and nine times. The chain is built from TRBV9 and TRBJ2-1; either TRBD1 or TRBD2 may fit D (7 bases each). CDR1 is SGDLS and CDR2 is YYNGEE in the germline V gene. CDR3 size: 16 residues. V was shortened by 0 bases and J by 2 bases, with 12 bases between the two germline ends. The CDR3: CASSVAGGGPYNEQFF. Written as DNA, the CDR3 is TGTGCCAGCAGCGTAGCAGGGGGAGGGCCCTACAATGAGCAGTTCTTC.

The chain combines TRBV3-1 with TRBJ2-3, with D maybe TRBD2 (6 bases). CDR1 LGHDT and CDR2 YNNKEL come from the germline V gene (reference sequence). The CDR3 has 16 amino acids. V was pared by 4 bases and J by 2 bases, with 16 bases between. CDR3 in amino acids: CASSRRGTLNTDTQYF. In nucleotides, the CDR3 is TGTGCCAGCAGCCGCCGGGGGACTCTCAACACAGATACGCAGTATTTT.

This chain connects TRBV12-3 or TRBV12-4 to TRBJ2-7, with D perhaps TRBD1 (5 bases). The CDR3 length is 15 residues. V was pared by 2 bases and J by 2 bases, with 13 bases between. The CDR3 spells CASSLQGTRPYEQYF. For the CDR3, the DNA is TGTGCCAGCAGTTTACAGGGTACGAGGCCCTACGAGCAGTACTTC.

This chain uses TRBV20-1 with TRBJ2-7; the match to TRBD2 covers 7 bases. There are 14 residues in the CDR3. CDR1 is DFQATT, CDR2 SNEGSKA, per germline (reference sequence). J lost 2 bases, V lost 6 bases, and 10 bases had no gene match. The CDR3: CSAQTGTKTYEQYF. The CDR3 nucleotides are TGCAGTGCGCAGACCGGGACTAAGACCTACGAGCAGTACTTC.

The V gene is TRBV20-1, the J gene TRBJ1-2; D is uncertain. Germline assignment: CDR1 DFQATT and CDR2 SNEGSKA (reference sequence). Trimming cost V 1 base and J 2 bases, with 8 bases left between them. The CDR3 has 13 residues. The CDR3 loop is CSARASLNYGYTF. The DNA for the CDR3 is TGCAGTGCTAGAGCCTCATTGAACTATGGCTACACCTTC.

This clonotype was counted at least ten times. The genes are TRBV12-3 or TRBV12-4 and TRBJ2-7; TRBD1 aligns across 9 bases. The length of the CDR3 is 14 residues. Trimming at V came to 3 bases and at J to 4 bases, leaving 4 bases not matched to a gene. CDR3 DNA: TGTGCCAGCAGTTTTCGGGACAGGGCTTACGAGCAGTACTTC. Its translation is CASSFRDRAYEQYF.

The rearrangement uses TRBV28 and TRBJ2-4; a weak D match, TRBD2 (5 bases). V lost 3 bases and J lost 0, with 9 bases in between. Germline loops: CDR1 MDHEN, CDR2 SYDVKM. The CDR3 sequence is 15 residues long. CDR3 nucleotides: TGTGCCAGCAGTTTGAGGCGGGTAGCCAAAAACATTCAGTACTTC. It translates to CASSLRRVAKNIQYF.